A selection of T cell receptor beta chains follows, all from one sample in a study of blood T cell repertoires in COVID-19. Clones were sequenced by immunoSEQ multiplex PCR, and TCRdb holds only the in-frame ones, with some missing. The sample lists about 100,000 clones, 90% to 95% occurring once. The specimen sequenced was peripheral blood. These receptor sequences come from a man aged 55 to 70 with acute or convalescent COVID-19. Each CDR3 is given with its conserved first and last residue. The D gene is left open where the match is weak. Part of the rows lack a size; the others show once, few, many or a class for expanded clones.

CDR3 | DNA | size | V | D | J
CACRTHTDTQYF | TGTGCCTGTAGGACTCACACAGATACGCAGTATTTT | . | TRBV19 | . | TRBJ2-3
CASSFSGRGGGEQFF | TGCGCCAGCAGCTTTAGCGGGAGGGGAGGCGGTGAGCAGTTCTTC | . | TRBV5-1 | TRBD2 | TRBJ2-1
CASSPRGGGGANYGYTF | TGTGCCAGCAGTCCCCGGGGTGGAGGGGGCGCAAACTATGGCTACACCTTC | . | TRBV27 | TRBD1 | TRBJ1-2
CASIPHRGSTEAFF | TGTGCCAGCATCCCCCACAGGGGATCAACTGAAGCTTTCTTT | . | TRBV3-1/TRBV3-2 | TRBD1 | TRBJ1-1
CASSLTGADSPLHF | TGTGCCAGCAGCCTGACAGGGGCGGATTCACCCCTCCACTTT | . | TRBV4-2 | TRBD1 | TRBJ1-6
CASSQERSNTGELFF | TGTGCCAGCAGCCAAGAACGGAGCAACACCGGGGAGCTGTTTTTT | . | TRBV4-2 | . | TRBJ2-2
CASSLQGGSYEQYF | TGCGCCAGCAGCTTACAGGGGGGGTCCTACGAGCAGTACTTC | . | TRBV5-1 | . | TRBJ2-7
CAITGTEDSPLHF | TGTGCCATCACAGGGACAGAGGATTCACCCCTCCACTTT | . | TRBV10-3 | TRBD1 | TRBJ1-6
CASSFSGTSYEQYF | TGTGCCAGCAGCTTTAGCGGGACGAGCTACGAGCAGTACTTC | few | TRBV13 | TRBD2 | TRBJ2-7
CASSGTGGTEAFF | TGTGCCAGCTCCGGGACAGGGGGAACTGAAGCTTTCTTT | . | TRBV6-6 | TRBD1 | TRBJ1-1
CASSVETNTEAFF | TGCGCCAGCAGTGTGGAGACGAACACTGAAGCTTTCTTT | . | TRBV10-2 | . | TRBJ1-1